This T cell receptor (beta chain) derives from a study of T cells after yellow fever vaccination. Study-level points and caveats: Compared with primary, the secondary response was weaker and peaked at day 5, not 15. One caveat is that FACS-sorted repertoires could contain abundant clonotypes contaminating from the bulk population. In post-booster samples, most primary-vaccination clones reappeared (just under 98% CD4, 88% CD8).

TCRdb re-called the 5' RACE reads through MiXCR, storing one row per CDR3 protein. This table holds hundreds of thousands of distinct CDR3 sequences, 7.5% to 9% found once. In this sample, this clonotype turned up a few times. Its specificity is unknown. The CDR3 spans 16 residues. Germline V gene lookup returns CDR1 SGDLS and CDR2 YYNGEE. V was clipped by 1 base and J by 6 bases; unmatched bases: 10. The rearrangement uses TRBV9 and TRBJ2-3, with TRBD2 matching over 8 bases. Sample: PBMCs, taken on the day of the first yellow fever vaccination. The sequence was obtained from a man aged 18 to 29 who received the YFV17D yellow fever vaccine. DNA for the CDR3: TGTGCCAGCAGCGTATGGAGCGCGGGGGGCCCGGATACGCAGTATTTT. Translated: CASSVWSAGGPDTQYF.